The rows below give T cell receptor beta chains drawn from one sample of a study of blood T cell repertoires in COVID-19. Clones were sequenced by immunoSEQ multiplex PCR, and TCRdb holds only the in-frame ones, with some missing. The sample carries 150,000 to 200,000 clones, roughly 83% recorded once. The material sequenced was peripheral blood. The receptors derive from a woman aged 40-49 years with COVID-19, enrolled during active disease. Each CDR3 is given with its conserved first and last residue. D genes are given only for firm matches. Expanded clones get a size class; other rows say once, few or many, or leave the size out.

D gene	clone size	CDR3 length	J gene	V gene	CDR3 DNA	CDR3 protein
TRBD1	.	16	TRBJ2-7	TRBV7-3	TGTGCCAGCAGCTTAGCGGGGACAGGGGCCTCCTACGAGCAGTACTTC	CASSLAGTGASYEQYF
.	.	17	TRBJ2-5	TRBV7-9	TGTGCCAGCAGCTCGAGGGCCCAGGGCCCCCGGGGGGAGACCCAGTACTTC	CASSSRAQGPRGETQYF
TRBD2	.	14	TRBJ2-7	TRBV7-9	TGTGCCAGCAGCTTAACTCCGGGGGGCTACGAGCAGTACTTC	CASSLTPGGYEQYF
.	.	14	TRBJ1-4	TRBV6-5	TGTGCCAGCAGTTACTCGAGCAGGGCTGAAAAACTGTTTTTT	CASSYSSRAEKLFF
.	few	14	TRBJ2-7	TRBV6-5	TGTGCCAGCAGATTAACAGGGGGGGCATACGAGCAGTACTTC	CASRLTGGAYEQYF
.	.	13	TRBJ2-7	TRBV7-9	TGTGCCAGCAGACCTAGGCGATCCTACGAGCAGTACTTC	CASRPRRSYEQYF
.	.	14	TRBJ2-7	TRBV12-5	TGTGCTAGTGGTCTGGACGGTTCCTCCTACGAGCAGTACTTC	CASGLDGSSYEQYF
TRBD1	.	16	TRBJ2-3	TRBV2	TGTGCCAGCAGTGTCCCGCGACAGGGCTTTACAGATACGCAGTATTTT	CASSVPRQGFTDTQYF
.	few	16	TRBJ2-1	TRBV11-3	TGTGCCAGCAGCCTAAGATTGGGGGGAGGATACAATGAGCAGTTCTTC	CASSLRLGGGYNEQFF
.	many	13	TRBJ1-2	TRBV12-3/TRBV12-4	TGTGCCAGCAGTCCGGACAGTAACTATGGCTACACCTTC	CASSPDSNYGYTF
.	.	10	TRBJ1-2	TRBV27	TGTGCCAAAAACACATATGGCTACACCTTC	CAKNTYGYTF
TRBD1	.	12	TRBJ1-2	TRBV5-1	TGCGCCAGCAGCCCGACAGGGAGTGGCTACACCTTC	CASSPTGSGYTF
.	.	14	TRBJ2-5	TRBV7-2	TGTGCCAGCAGCTTCACCCGGACAGAAGAGACCCAGTACTTC	CASSFTRTEETQYF
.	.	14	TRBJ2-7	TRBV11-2	TGTGCCAGCAGCTTAGCCGACATCTCCTACGAGCAGTACTTC	CASSLADISYEQYF
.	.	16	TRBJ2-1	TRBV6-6	TGTGCCAGCAGTTTAGGAGGGATCAGGTCGGGGAGTGGGGGATTCTTC	CASSLGGIRSGSGGFF
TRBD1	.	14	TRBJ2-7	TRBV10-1	TGCGCCAGCAGTGGGGACAGTTTTACCTACGAGCAGTACTTC	CASSGDSFTYEQYF
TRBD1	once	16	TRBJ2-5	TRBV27	TGTGCCAGCAGTTCCTCAAGACGACAGGGGCAAGAGACCCAGTACTTC	CASSSSRRQGQETQYF
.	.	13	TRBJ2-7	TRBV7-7	TGTGCTAGCAGCCTGACAGACTCCTACGAGCAGTACTTC	CASSLTDSYEQYF
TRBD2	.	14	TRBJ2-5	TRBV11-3	TGTGCCAGCAGCCCTAGCGGGGGTCGAGAGACCCAGTACTTC	CASSPSGGRETQYF
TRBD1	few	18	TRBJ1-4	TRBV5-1	TGCGCCAGCAGCTCCGGGACAGGGGGGCTGAGGACTAATGAAAAACTGTTTTTT	CASSSGTGGLRTNEKLFF
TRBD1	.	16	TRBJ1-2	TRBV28	TGTGCCAGCAGTCGAAGCCTGGACAGGCCCGTATATGGCTACACCTTC	CASSRSLDRPVYGYTF
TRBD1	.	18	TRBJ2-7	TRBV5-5	TGTGCCAGCAGCTTGGCGTCGGTAGGACAGGGGGCAATGAACGAGCAGTACTTC	CASSLASVGQGAMNEQYF
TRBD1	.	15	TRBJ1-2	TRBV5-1	TGCGCCAGCAGCCCGCTCCGGGACAGGGGGCCTGGCTACACCTTC	CASSPLRDRGPGYTF
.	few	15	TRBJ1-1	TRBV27	TGTGCCAGCAGTTTTGGACAGCTCATGAACACTGAAGCTTTCTTT	CASSFGQLMNTEAFF
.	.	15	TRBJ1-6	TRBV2	TGTGCCAGCAGTTACAGTGGCCCGGCCAATTCACCCCTCCACTTT	CASSYSGPANSPLHF
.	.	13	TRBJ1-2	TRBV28	TGTGCCAGCAGTCTACACGGGTCGGGGGGCTACACCTTC	CASSLHGSGGYTF
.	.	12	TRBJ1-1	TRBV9	TGTGCCAGCAGCGCCAACACCTCTAGGGGCTCATTT	CASSANTSRGSF
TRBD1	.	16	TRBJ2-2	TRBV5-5	TGTGCCAGCAGCTTGGCAGGGGGCCTAGGCACCGGGGAGCTGTTTTTT	CASSLAGGLGTGELFF
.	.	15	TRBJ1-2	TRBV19	TGTGCCAGTAGTATACAGGCCCCCTCTGGCTATGGCTACACCTTC	CASSIQAPSGYGYTF
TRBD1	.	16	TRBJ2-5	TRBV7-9	TGTGCCAGCAGCTTATGGGACAGGATTCCTCAAGAGACCCAGTACTTC	CASSLWDRIPQETQYF
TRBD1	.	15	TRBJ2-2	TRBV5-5	TGTGCCAGCAGCCCCTCAGGGGGGAACACCGGGGAGCTGTTTTTT	CASSPSGGNTGELFF